This T cell receptor beta chain stems from a study of blood T cell repertoires in COVID-19. Study background: The samples span acute and convalescent COVID-19 from the United States, Italy and Spain. In each case, the material was cDNA or gDNA derived from T cells, B-cell-depleted T cells, or PBMCs.

In the authors' methods: Amplifying reference gene primers gave estimates of nucleated cell counts. Sequenced by immunoSEQ multiplex PCR; TCRdb stores in-frame clones only, minus some. Clone size and V and J calls were adopted from that table, with D and trimming inferred from the DNA. The table lists tens of thousands of clones, about nine tenths of them singletons, with over 25% in the top ten. A single count supports this clone. Sequenced: peripheral blood. The source of this sequence is a woman aged 80 or over with active or convalescent COVID-19.

The CDR3: CASSGTGVSNQPQHF. DNA of the CDR3: TGTGCCAGCAGTGGGACAGGGGTTAGCAATCAGCCCCAGCATTTT. This chain connects TRBV6-6 to TRBJ1-5; TRBD1 matches 10 bases. Germline CDR1 and CDR2: MNHNY and SVGAGI (reference sequence). The V gene end was trimmed by 5 bases and the J gene end by 0 bases; junction bases not matched to a gene: 1. The CDR3 length is 15 residues.